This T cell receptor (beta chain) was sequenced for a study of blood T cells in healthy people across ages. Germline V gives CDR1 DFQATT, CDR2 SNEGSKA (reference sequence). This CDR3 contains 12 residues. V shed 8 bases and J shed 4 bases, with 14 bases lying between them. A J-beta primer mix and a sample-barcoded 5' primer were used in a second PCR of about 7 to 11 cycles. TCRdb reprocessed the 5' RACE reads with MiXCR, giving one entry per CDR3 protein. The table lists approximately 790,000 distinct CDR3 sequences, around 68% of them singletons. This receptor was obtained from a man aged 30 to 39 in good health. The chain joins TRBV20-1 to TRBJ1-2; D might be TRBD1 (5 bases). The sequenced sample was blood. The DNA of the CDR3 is TGCAGTACCCCGACAGACCCCTATGGCTACACCTTC. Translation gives CSTPTDPYGYTF.